This T cell receptor beta chain comes out of a study of shared clonotypes between healthy human individuals. After removal of 6 bases from V and 6 bases from J, the junction contained 10 bases not matched to a gene. The CDR3 covers 14 residues. The germline gives CDR1 GTSNPN, CDR2 SVGIG (reference sequence). Using immunoSEQ multiplex PCR, the repertoire was profiled, and TCRdb retains in-frame clones only, with some absent. The sample includes about 980,000 clones, around three quarters seen only once; the top ten take approximately 1.5%. As regards this clone: Its antigen is currently unknown.

Points from the study as a whole: Compared with memory subsets, naive subsets generally had larger estimated richness.

The TCR comes from a young man in good health. The sequenced sample consisted of memory CD4+ T cells sorted from blood. Regarding subset: CD45RA-negative fraction. The V and J genes are TRBV30 and TRBJ1-4; 7 bases agree with TRBD1. The CDR3, as DNA: TGTGCCTGCAAGAGGGGGCTGTTAGATGAAAAACTGTTTTTT. The encoded protein is CACKRGLLDEKLFF.